Detailed here is one TCR beta chain. As yet, its antigen is unknown. V was cut by 2 bases and J by 1 base, with 11 bases left in between. CDR3 length: 15 residues. Germline V gene data show CDR1 as KGHSH and CDR2 as LQKENI. This sample was taken from a study of OX40 agonist ivuxolimab in advanced cancers. About the research overall: Every 2 weeks, patients received ivuxolimab intravenously, dosed at 0.01 to 10 mg/kg. Therapy given before enrollment (anti-PD-1, anti-PD-L1 or anti-CTLA-4) was allowed, and 40% to 50% had some. The diagnoses of dose-escalation patients were hepatocellular carcinoma, melanoma, renal cell or head and neck cancer.

Study-wide results and limits: Among T cells, CD8+ cells averaged more expanded clones than CD4+ cells.

Data came from immunoSEQ multiplex PCR; TCRdb stores just in-frame clones and leaves some out. The sample lists under 85,000 clones, just under 80% occurring once. This specimen consisted of CD4+ or CD8+ T cells sorted from blood, obtained in a trial of the OX40 agonist ivuxolimab. The clonotype comes from an adult with an advanced solid tumor such as melanoma, head and neck, liver or kidney cancer. The chain links TRBV18 to TRBJ2-5; D is undetermined. CDR3 nucleotides: TGTGCCAGCTCACCAGTGACTGCGTTCCAAGAGACCCAGTACTTC. It codes for CASSPVTAFQETQYF.